The next 5 T cell receptor beta chains were all read from a single sample in a study of T cells in Graves' hyperthyroidism and ophthalmopathy. The CDR3 regions of TCR beta were amplified from RNA transcripts. First-round RT-PCR with HTBI primers amplified the TCR CDR3 region. TCRdb processed the multiplex PCR reads anew with MiXCR; each CDR3 protein has one entry. Of roughly 350,000 distinct CDR3 sequences in the sample, about 14% were seen once. The sample taken for sequencing was blood. Receptor source: a woman aged 25 to 39 with Graves' ophthalmopathy.

The sample holds many counts of this clonotype. The genes are TRBV3-1 and TRBJ1-1; D may be TRBD1 (6 bases). The CDR3 extends over 15 amino acids. Looked up from germline, CDR1 is LGHDT and CDR2 is YNNKEL (reference sequence). The V end was cut by 4 bases, the J end by 2 bases, with 14 bases between. The CDR3 protein is CASSPTTGHNTEAFF. In DNA, the CDR3 is TGTGCCAGCAGCCCCACCACGGGACATAACACTGAAGCTTTCTTT.

This clonotype was counted between two and nine times. This sequence joins TRBV3-1 and TRBJ1-2, with D tentatively TRBD1 (6 bases). The CDR3 runs 14 residues. Trimming shortened V by 8 bases and J by 1 base, and 14 bases separated the two germline ends. CDR1 and CDR2 from the germline V gene are LGHDT and YNNKEL (reference sequence). Here the CDR3 DNA reads TGTGCCAGCGCACGGACAGAGAATAACTATGGCTACACCTTC. Translation: CASARTENNYGYTF.

The chain carries TRBV18 and TRBJ1-1; D is undetermined. This CDR3 has 13 residues. Germline CDR1 is KGHSH and CDR2 is LQKENI. The germline V and J ends were trimmed by 0 bases and 7 bases, with 9 bases remaining between them. The chain's CDR3 is CASSPPLRDEAFF. The DNA for the CDR3 is TGTGCCAGCTCACCACCGCTGCGGGATGAAGCTTTCTTT.

On this clonotype itself: A much larger clone differs from this one at a single base, so this may be a read error. V usage is TRBV5-4 and J usage is TRBJ2-1, with 9 bases matching TRBD1. The CDR3 totals 16 residues. CDR1 is SGHNT and CDR2 is YYREEE in the germline V gene (reference sequence). The CDR3 DNA reads TGTGCCGGCAGCACCCTGACAGGGGGCTCCTACAATGAGCAGTTCTTC. Its protein product is CAGSTLTGGSYNEQFF.

The table lists this clonotype with many counts. The rearrangement uses TRBV13 and TRBJ2-1; 11 bases are a match to TRBD1. The CDR3 is 15 amino acids. V was pared by 5 bases and J by 7 bases, with 7 bases of the junction left unmatched. CDR1 and CDR2 from the germline V gene are PRHDT and FYEKMQ (reference sequence). In DNA form, the CDR3 reads TGTGCCAGCAGCCCCGGACAGGGGGCTGTAAATGAGCAGTTCTTC. This sequence encodes CASSPGQGAVNEQFF.